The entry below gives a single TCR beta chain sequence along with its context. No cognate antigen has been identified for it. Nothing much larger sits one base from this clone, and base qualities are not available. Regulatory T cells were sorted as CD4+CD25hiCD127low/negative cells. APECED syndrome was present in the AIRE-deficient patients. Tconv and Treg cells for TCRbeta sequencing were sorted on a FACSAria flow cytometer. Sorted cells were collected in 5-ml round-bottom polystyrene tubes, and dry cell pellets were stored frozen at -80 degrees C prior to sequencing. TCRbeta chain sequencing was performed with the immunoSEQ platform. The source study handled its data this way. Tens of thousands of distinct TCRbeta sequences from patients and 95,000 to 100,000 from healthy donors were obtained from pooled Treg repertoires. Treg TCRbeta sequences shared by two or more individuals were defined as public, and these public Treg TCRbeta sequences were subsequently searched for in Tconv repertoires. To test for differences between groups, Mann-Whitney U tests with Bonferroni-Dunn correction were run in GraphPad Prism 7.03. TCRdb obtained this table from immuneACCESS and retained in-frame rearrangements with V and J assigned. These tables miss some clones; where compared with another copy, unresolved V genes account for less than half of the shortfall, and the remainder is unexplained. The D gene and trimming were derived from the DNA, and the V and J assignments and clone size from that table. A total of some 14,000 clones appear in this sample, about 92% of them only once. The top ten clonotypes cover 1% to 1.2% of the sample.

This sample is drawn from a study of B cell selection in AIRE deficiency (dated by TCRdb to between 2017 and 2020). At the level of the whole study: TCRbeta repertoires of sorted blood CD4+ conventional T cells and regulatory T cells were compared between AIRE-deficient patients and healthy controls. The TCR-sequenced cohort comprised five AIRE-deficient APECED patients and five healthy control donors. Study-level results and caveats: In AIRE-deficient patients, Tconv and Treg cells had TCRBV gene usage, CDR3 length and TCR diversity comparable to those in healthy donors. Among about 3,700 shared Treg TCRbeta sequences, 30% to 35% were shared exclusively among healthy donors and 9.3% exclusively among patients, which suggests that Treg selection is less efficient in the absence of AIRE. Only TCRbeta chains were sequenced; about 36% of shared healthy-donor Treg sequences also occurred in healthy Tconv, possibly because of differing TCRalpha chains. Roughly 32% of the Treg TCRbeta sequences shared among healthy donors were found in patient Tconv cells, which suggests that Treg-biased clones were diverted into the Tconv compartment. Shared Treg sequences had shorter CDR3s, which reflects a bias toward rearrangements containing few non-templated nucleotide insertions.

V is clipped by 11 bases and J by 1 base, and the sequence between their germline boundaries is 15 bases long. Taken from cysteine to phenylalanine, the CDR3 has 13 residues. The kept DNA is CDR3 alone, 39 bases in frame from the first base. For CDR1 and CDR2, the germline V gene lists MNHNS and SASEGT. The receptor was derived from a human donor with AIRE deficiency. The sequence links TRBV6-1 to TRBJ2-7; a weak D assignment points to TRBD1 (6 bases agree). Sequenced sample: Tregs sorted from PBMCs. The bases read TGTGCCTACAGGGATTCGAAGTCCTACGAGCAGTACTTC. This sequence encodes CAYRDSKSYEQYF.